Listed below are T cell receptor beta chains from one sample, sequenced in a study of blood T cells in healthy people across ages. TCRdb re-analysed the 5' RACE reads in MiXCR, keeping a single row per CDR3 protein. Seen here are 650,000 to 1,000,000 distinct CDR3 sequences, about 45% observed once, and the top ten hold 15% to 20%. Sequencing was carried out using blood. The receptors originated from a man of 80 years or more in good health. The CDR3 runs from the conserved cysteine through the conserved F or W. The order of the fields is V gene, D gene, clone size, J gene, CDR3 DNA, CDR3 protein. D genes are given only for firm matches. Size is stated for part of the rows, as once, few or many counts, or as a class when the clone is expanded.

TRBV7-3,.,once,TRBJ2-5,TGTGCCAGCAGTTTCGGGGACAATGAGCAGTACTTC,CASSFGDNEQYF
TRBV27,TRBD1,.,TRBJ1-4,TGTGCCAGCAGTAGGACAGGGGCCCGAACCGAAAAACTGTTTTTT,CASSRTGARTEKLFF
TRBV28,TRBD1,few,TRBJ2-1,TGTGCCAGCAGTTTGCTCCCTCCGGGACAGGTGGGGAATGAGCAGTTCTTC,CASSLLPPGQVGNEQFF
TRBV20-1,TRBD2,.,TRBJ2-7,TGCAGTGCTATTGGAAGCGGGAGGGCAGCCCACGAGCAGTACTTC,CSAIGSGRAAHEQYF
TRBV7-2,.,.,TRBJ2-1,TGTGCCAGCAGCTTAGGATACCGCTCCTACAATGAGCAGTTCTTC,CASSLGYRSYNEQFF
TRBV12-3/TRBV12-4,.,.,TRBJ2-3,.,CASSPELAGVGVGTDTRYF
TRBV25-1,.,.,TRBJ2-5,TGTGCCAGCAGCCAGGGACTCACACAGTACTTC,CASSQGLTQYF
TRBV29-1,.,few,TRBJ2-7,TGCAGCGTTACTAAGTCCGGGACACACTACGAGCAGTACTTC,CSVTKSGTHYEQYF
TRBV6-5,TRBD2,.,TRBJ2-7,TGTGCCAGCAGATCTAGGACTAGCGGGAGTGGGTACGAGCAGTACTTC,CASRSRTSGSGYEQYF
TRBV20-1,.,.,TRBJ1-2,TGCAGTGCTACGCCGGGACGGCGAAACTATGGCTACACCTTC,CSATPGRRNYGYTF
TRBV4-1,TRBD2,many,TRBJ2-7,TGCGCCAGCAGCCAAGGACCCAGCGGGACGTACGAGCAGTACTTC,CASSQGPSGTYEQYF
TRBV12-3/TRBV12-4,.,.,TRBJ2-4,TGTGCCAGCAGGGACAGCTTAGCCAAAAACATTCAGTACTTC,CASRDSLAKNIQYF
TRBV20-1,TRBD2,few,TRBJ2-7,TGCAGTGCTCACAGAACCGGGACTAGCGTTCCCGAGCAGTACTTC,CSAHRTGTSVPEQYF
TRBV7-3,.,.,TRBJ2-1,TGTGCCAGCAGCCCTAGAGCGGGCCGGAATGAGCAGTTCTTC,CASSPRAGRNEQFF
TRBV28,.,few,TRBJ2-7,TGTGCCAGCAGCCCCTCGACGGGGGTGGGCAATGAGCAGTACTTC,CASSPSTGVGNEQYF
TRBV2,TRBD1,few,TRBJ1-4,TGTGCCAGTGGAGGACAGGGCAATGAAAAACTGTTTTTT,CASGGQGNEKLFF
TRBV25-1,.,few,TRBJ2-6,TGTGCCAGCAGTGACACAGGGCGCCGGTCTGGGGCCAACGTCCTGACTTTC,CASSDTGRRSGANVLTF
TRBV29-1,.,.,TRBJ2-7,TGCAGCGTTGCTACGGAACAGGCGCCCTACGAGCAGTACTTC,CSVATEQAPYEQYF
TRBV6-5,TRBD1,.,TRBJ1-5,TGTGCCAGCAGCCCGAGGACAGGGGTTGATCAGCCCCAGCATTTT,CASSPRTGVDQPQHF
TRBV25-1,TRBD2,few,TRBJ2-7,TGTGCCAGCGAAGGGACTAGCGGGAGCTACGAGCAGTACTTC,CASEGTSGSYEQYF
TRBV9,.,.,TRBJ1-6,TGTGCCAGCAGCGACTCGGGATTCAGTAATTCACCCCTCCACTTT,CASSDSGFSNSPLHF
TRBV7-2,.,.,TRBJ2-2,TGTGCCAGCAGCCCCCCGGGACTTTACACCGGGGAGCTGTTTTTT,CASSPPGLYTGELFF
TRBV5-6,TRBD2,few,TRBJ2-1,TGTGCCAGCAGCTTGTGGCGGGAGGCTAAGGGAAATGAGCAGTTCTTC,CASSLWREAKGNEQFF
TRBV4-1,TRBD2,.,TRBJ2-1,TGCGCCAGCAGCCAAGGGACTAGCGGGATGTACAATGAGCAGTTCTTC,CASSQGTSGMYNEQFF